The sequence of this T cell receptor beta chain was determined in a study of early T cells in non-severe SARS-CoV-2 infection. Study as a whole: Sequenced material consisted of bulk RNA (from unsorted whole blood), and chains were unpaired.

The CDR3 is made up of 14 amino acids. Trimming removed 5 bases from V and 0 bases from J, with 10 bases in between. Germline-derived CDR1 and CDR2 are SEHNR and FQNEAQ (reference sequence). This clonotype has a count of ten or more. The TCR library protocol attached unique molecular identifiers to the individual cDNA molecules. TCRdb passed the 5' RACE reads through MiXCR, listing each CDR3 protein once. This sample has under 70,000 distinct CDR3 sequences, with 12% found just once. This receptor was obtained from an adult who was a healthcare worker with PCR-confirmed SARS-CoV-2 infection or an uninfected control (not recorded which). The material sequenced was whole blood. The chain has TRBV7-9 and TRBJ1-1; perhaps TRBD1 as D (5 bases). The CDR3 reads CASSSGGMNTEAFF. CDR3 nucleotide sequence: TGTGCCAGCAGCAGCGGGGGGATGAACACTGAAGCTTTCTTT.